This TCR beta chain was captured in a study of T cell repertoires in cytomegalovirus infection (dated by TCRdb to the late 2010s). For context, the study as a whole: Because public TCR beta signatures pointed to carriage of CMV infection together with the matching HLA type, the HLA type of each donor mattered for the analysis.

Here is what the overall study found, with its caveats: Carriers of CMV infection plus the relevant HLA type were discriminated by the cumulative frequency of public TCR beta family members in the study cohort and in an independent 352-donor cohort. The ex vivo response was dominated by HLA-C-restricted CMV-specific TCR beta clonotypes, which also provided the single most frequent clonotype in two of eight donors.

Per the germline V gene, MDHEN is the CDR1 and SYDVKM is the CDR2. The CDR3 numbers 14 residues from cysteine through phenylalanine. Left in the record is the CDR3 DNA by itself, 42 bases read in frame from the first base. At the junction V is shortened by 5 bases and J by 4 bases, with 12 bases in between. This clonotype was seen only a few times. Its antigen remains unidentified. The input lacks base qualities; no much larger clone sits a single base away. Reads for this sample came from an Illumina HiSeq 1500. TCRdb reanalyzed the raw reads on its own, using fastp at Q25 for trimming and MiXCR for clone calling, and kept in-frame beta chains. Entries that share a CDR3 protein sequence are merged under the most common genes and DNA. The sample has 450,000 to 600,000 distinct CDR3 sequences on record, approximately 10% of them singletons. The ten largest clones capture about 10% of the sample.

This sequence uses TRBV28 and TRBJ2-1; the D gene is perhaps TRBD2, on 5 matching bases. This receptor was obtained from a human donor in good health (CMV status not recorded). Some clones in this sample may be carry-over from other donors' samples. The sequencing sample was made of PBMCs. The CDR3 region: CASSAGTLYNEQFF. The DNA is TGTGCCAGCAGTGCGGGCACGTTGTACAATGAGCAGTTCTTC.